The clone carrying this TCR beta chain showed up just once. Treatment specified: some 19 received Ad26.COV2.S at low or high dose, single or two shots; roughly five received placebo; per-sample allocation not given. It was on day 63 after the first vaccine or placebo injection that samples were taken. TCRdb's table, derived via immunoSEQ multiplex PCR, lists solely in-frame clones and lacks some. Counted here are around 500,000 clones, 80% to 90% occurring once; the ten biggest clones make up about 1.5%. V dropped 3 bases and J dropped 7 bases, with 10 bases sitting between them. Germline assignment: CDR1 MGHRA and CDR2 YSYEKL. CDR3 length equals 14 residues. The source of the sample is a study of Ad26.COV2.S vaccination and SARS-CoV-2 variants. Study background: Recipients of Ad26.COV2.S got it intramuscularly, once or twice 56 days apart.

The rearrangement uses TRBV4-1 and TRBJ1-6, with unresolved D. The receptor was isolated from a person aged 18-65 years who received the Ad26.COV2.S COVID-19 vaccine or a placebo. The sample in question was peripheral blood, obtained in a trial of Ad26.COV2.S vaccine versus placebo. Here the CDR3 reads CASSQGVGNSPLHF. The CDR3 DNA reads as TGCGCCAGCAGCCAGGGTGTCGGCAATTCACCCCTCCACTTT.